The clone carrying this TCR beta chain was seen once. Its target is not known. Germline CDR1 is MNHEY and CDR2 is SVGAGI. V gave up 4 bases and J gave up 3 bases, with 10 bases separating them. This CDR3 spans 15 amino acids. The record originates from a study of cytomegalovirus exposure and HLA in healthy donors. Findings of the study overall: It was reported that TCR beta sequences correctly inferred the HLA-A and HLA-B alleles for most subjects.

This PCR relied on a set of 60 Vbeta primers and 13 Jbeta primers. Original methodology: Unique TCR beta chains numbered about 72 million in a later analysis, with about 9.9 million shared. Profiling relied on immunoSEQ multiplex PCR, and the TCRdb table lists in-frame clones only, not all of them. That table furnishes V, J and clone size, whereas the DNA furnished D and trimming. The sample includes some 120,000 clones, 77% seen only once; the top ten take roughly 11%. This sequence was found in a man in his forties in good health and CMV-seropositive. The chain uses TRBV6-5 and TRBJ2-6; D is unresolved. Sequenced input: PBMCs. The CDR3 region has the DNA TGTGCCAGCAGTTCTCAGTTCTTTGGGGCCAACGTCCTGACTTTC. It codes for CASSSQFFGANVLTF.